The 28 T cell receptor beta chains in this list originate from one sample, sequenced in a study of cytomegalovirus exposure and HLA in healthy donors. Primers included in the PCR were 60 Vbeta and 13 Jbeta primers. The protocol was immunoSEQ multiplex PCR, while the TCRdb copy is restricted to in-frame clones and leaves out a portion. The profile shows some 150,000 clones, almost 80% of them singletons. Sequenced: PBMCs. Receptors originate from a woman in her thirties or forties in good health and CMV-seropositive.

This clone was seen a few times. This chain connects TRBV6-1 to TRBJ2-2; 9 bases are shared with TRBD1. CDR3 length: 16 residues. Looked up from germline, CDR1 is MNHNS and CDR2 is SASEGT. The V and J ends lost 2 bases and 7 bases, in that order; junction bases with no gene match: 8. This chain's CDR3 is CASSEMGTGLDGELFF. The DNA for the CDR3 is TGTGCCAGCAGTGAAATGGGGACAGGGTTGGACGGGGAGCTGTTTTTT.

This clone turned up a few times. This chain connects TRBV6-1 to TRBJ1-2; possible D gene TRBD1, 5 bases. V lost 5 bases and J 5 bases, leaving 12 bases between the germline ends. The germline gives CDR1 MNHNS, CDR2 SASEGT. The CDR3 consists of 13 residues. CDR3 loop: CASSQQDGYGYTF. CDR3 bases: TGTGCCAGCAGTCAACAGGACGGGTATGGCTACACCTTC.

The chain links TRBV6-5 to TRBJ2-7; 7 bases fit TRBD1. Germline V CDR1 and CDR2: MNHEY, SVGAGI. Germline trimming cut 6 bases from V and 7 bases from J; bases unmatched to any gene: 12. CDR3 length equals 14 residues. The CDR3 loop reads CASRTPLRQGEQYF. CDR3 DNA sequence: TGTGCCAGCAGAACACCCCTCCGACAGGGTGAGCAGTACTTC.

The CDR3 spells CASSTGQNLYGYTF. In nucleotides, the CDR3 is TGTGCCAGCAGCACCGGACAGAACCTCTATGGCTACACCTTC. The chain links TRBV7-9 to TRBJ1-2; tentatively, D is TRBD1 (6 bases). Germline CDR1 and CDR2: SEHNR and FQNEAQ (reference sequence). This CDR3 spans 14 amino acids. Trimming stripped 5 bases from V and 4 bases from J, with 14 bases between.

This clone was picked up a small number of times. The J gene is TRBJ1-1, the V gene TRBV7-9; 7 bases fit TRBD1. The CDR3 loop spans 15 amino acids. CDR1 is SEHNR and CDR2 is FQNEAQ in the germline V gene (reference sequence). The V segment lost 5 bases and the J segment 4 bases; nucleotides outside the gene matches: 10. This CDR3 is CASSTSPGGTTEAFF. Written as DNA, the CDR3 is TGTGCCAGCAGCACTTCCCCAGGGGGAACCACTGAAGCTTTCTTT.

This chain connects TRBV6-5 to TRBJ2-7; 9 positions match TRBD2. J gave up 4 bases and V 5 bases, and 6 bases lay outside the gene matches. Germline V CDR1 and CDR2: MNHEY, SVGAGI. The CDR3 length is 14 residues. CDR3 nucleotides: TGTGCCAGCAGTAGTAGCGGGGGAAGATACGAGCAGTACTTC. Translation: CASSSSGGRYEQYF.

This chain uses TRBV6-5 with TRBJ1-1, with no clear D. V lost 8 bases, J lost 0 bases, and 10 bases lay in between. Per germline, CDR1 MNHEY and CDR2 SVGAGI. The CDR3 contains 13 residues. CDR3 in DNA: TGTGCCAGCGGATCCGGGTTGAACACTGAAGCTTTCTTT. It encodes CASGSGLNTEAFF.

The CDR3 coding sequence is TGTGCCAGCAGCTGGGGGACAGGGTCTGGAAACACCATATATTTT. Protein product: CASSWGTGSGNTIYF. The gene calls are TRBV6-1 and TRBJ1-3; the match to TRBD1 covers 9 bases. After removal of 6 bases from V and 1 base from J, the junction contained 4 bases not matched to a gene. The CDR3 totals 15 residues. From germline, CDR1 is MNHNS and CDR2 SASEGT.

V gene TRBV30 combines with J gene TRBJ1-2; TRBD1 agrees at 7 bases. Germline values: CDR1 GTSNPN, CDR2 SVGIG (reference sequence). The CDR3 is made up of 17 amino acids. Losses at the gene ends were 1 base for V and 2 bases for J; bases not matched to a gene: 13. CDR3 amino acids: CAWSATPRQGSNYGYTF. The CDR3 region has the DNA TGTGCCTGGAGTGCCACCCCCCGACAGGGATCGAACTATGGCTACACCTTC.

This chain links TRBV6-1 with TRBJ2-3; 8 nucleotides match TRBD2. V gave up 7 bases and J gave up 3 bases; unmatched junction bases: 6. The CDR3 sequence is 14 residues long. CDR1 is MNHNS, CDR2 SASEGT, per germline. The CDR3 DNA sequence: TGTGCCAGCAATGGACTAGCAGGGACAGATACGCAGTATTTT. This gives the protein CASNGLAGTDTQYF.

This clone was detected once. CDR3 DNA: TGTGCCAGCAGCGAAAGCGGGACGCTTACCGGGGAGCTGTTTTTT. Amino acids: CASSESGTLTGELFF. This chain joins TRBV9 and TRBJ2-2, with 7 bases aligning to TRBD2. The germline V gene encodes CDR1 SGDLS and CDR2 YYNGEE. The CDR3 extends over 15 amino acids. V lost 3 bases and J lost 5; bases outside the gene matches: 7.

The gene calls are TRBV9 and TRBJ2-7, with D perhaps matching TRBD1 (6 bases). V was trimmed by 4 bases and J by 1 base, leaving 12 bases between them. CDR3 length: 14 residues. CDR1 and CDR2 from the germline V gene are SGDLS and YYNGEE. Written as DNA, the CDR3 is TGTGCCAGCAGCCCCCGACAGGCTTCCTACGAGCAGTACTTC. Its protein product is CASSPRQASYEQYF.

V usage is TRBV5-5 and J usage is TRBJ2-7; tentatively, D is TRBD2 (6 bases). The germline V gene has CDR1 SGHKS and CDR2 YYEKEE (reference sequence). CDR3 length equals 13 residues. The V end was cut by 6 bases, the J end by 5 bases, with 15 bases between. CDR3 nucleotide sequence: TGTGCCAGCACCGCCGGGGGATCCCACGAGCAGTACTTC. It codes for CASTAGGSHEQYF.

This clone was found once. The chain has TRBV4-1 and TRBJ1-6; TRBD1 matches 8 bases. The germline CDR1 and CDR2 sequences are MGHRA and YSYEKL. CDR3 length: 15 residues. V lost 4 bases and J lost 7; bases outside the gene matches: 6. The CDR3 nucleotides read TGCGCCAGCAGCCCCGACAGGGGAATGAATTCACCCCTCCACTTT. Translated, it gives CASSPDRGMNSPLHF.

The chain combines TRBV5-1 with TRBJ1-1, with 11 bases identical to TRBD1. Trimming at V came to 5 bases and at J to 4 bases, leaving 10 bases not matched to a gene. Germline values: CDR1 SGHRS, CDR2 YFSETQ. CDR3 size: 16 residues. In DNA, the CDR3 is TGCGCCAGCAGGCCCGGGACAGGGGGATTTAGCACTGAAGCTTTCTTT. Encoded protein: CASRPGTGGFSTEAFF.

This clone has only a few counts. The CDR3 nucleotides are TGTGCCAGCAGCTTATCGATTAGCGCTCAGACCCAGTACTTC. Its protein product is CASSLSISAQTQYF. The V gene is TRBV7-3, the J gene TRBJ2-5; D may be TRBD2 (5 bases). CDR1 and CDR2 from the germline V gene are SGHTA and FQGTGA. The CDR3 length is 14 residues. V was cut by 2 bases and J by 6 bases, with 13 bases left in between.

The V and J genes are TRBV30 and TRBJ2-5; TRBD1 matches 8 bases. Germline CDR1 is GTSNPN and CDR2 is SVGIG (reference sequence). This CDR3 has 15 residues. The J segment lost 5 bases and the V segment lost 2 bases, leaving 10 bases of the junction unmatched. In DNA form, the CDR3 reads TGTGCCTGGAGTTCGGTGACAGGGGCGGGCGAGACCCAGTACTTC. This encodes CAWSSVTGAGETQYF.

V usage is TRBV25-1 and J usage is TRBJ1-2, with unresolved D. The CDR3 runs to 14 residues. Germline V lookup: CDR1 MGHDK, CDR2 SYGVNS. The germline V and J ends were trimmed by 6 bases and 2 bases, with 13 bases remaining between them. The CDR3 DNA is TGTGCCAGCAGCGCGATCGATGCGAACTATGGCTACACCTTC. Its protein is CASSAIDANYGYTF.

This sequence joins TRBV7-7 and TRBJ2-1; 7 bases line up with TRBD1. Germline CDR1 SSHAT, CDR2 FNYEAQ (reference sequence). This CDR3 comprises 13 residues. V lost 5 bases to trimming and J lost 9 bases; unmatched junction nucleotides: 7. CDR3 region: CASSTQGMGEQFF. The CDR3 DNA sequence: TGTGCCAGCAGCACACAGGGGATGGGTGAGCAGTTCTTC.

The rearrangement joins TRBV29-1 to TRBJ1-2; D is unresolved. Germline V gene sequence: CDR1 SQVTM, CDR2 ANQGSEA. The CDR3 runs to 12 residues. V was shortened by 7 bases and J by 8 bases, with 17 bases between the two germline ends. This CDR3 reads CSARNQDQGYTF. As DNA, the CDR3 is TGCAGCGCACGAAATCAGGATCAAGGCTACACCTTC. The entire variable domain, with the rest obtained from reference TRBV29-1 and TRBJ1-2, is as follows: SAVISQKPSRDICQRGTSLTIQCQVDSQVTMMFWYRQQPGQSLTLIATANQGSEATYESGFVIDKFPISRPNLTFSTLTVSNMSPEDSSIYLCSARNQDQGYTFGSGTRLTVV.

The chain joins TRBV7-6 to TRBJ1-3; TRBD1 matches 9 bases. The CDR3 runs 19 residues. The V and J ends lost 2 bases and 0 bases, in that order; junction bases with no gene match: 11. Germline-derived CDR1 and CDR2 are SGHVS and FNYEAQ. The CDR3 DNA reads as TGTGCCAGCAGCTTAAGGACTCAACAGGGGGCGATCTCTGGAAACACCATATATTTT. Translation gives CASSLRTQQGAISGNTIYF.

The rearrangement uses TRBV7-6 and TRBJ1-5; tentative D call: TRBD1 (5 bases). The germline V gene encodes CDR1 SGHVS and CDR2 FNYEAQ. The V gene lost 1 base and the J gene lost 2 bases, with 9 bases spanning the gap. The length of the CDR3 is 15 residues. The CDR3 protein is CASSLEGNGNQPQHF. The CDR3 region has the DNA TGTGCCAGCAGCTTAGAGGGGAACGGCAATCAGCCCCAGCATTTT.

This chain links TRBV9 with TRBJ2-3, with D possibly TRBD2 on 7 matching bases. V was clipped by 1 base and J by 2 bases, with 14 bases between them. Germline V gene lookup returns CDR1 SGDLS and CDR2 YYNGEE. CDR3 length: 16 amino acids. CDR3 in DNA: TGTGCCAGCAGCGTAAGGGTGGGGGGGCTCACAGATACGCAGTATTTT. It yields the protein CASSVRVGGLTDTQYF.

The chain links TRBV19 to TRBJ1-1; no firm D call. V lost 5 bases, J lost 1 base, and 8 bases lay in between. The CDR3 has 13 residues. Germline V gene lookup returns CDR1 LNHDA and CDR2 SQIVND (reference sequence). CDR3 DNA: TGTGCCAGTAGTGTTCTGTGGAACACTGAAGCTTTCTTT. Encoded protein: CASSVLWNTEAFF.

The V and J genes are TRBV4-2 and TRBJ1-4, with 11 nucleotides matching TRBD1. The CDR3 runs 17 residues. Germline V gene lookup returns CDR1 LGHNA and CDR2 YNFKEQ. Trimming cost V 4 bases and J 0 bases; bases outside gene matches: 4. CDR3 loop: CASSLGTGGTTNEKLFF. CDR3 nucleotides: TGTGCCAGCAGCCTAGGGACAGGGGGGACAACTAATGAAAAACTGTTTTTT.

V usage is TRBV6-6 and J usage is TRBJ2-5, with 9 bases that match TRBD2. Trimming at V came to 4 bases and at J to 2 bases, leaving 5 bases not matched to a gene. CDR1 is MNHNY, CDR2 SVGAGI, per germline (reference sequence). The CDR3 has 15 amino acids. The CDR3 loop reads CASSSGLAGQETQYF. CDR3 DNA: TGTGCCAGCAGTTCTGGCCTAGCGGGGCAAGAGACCCAGTACTTC.

This chain connects TRBV6-1 to TRBJ1-4; D call uncertain. Germline-derived CDR1 and CDR2 are MNHNS and SASEGT. The CDR3 has 14 residues. Trimming removed 8 bases from V and 0 bases from J, with 10 bases in between. The CDR3 DNA reads as TGTGCCAGCGCGGCAGTAGCAACTAATGAAAAACTGTTTTTT. Translation: CASAAVATNEKLFF.

The rearrangement links TRBV30 to TRBJ2-3; TRBD2 aligns across 10 bases. The germline CDR1 and CDR2 sequences are GTSNPN and SVGIG (reference sequence). The CDR3 is made up of 16 amino acids. V shed 1 base, J shed 5 bases, and the junction held 9 bases outside the gene matches. The CDR3 here is CAWSGIAGGPQDTQYF. The CDR3 DNA reads TGTGCCTGGAGTGGTATAGCGGGGGGACCTCAAGATACGCAGTATTTT.